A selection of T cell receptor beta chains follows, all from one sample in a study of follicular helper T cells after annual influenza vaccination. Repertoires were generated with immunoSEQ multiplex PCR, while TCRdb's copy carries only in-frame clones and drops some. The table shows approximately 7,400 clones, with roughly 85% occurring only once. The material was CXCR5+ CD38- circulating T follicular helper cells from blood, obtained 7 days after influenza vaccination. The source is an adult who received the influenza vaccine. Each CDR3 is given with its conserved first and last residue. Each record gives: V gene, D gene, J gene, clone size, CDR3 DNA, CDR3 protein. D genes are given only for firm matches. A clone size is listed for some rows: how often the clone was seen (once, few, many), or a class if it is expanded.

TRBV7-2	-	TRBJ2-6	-	TGTGCCAGCAGCTTAGGGCCCTCTGGGGCCAACGTCCTGACTTTC	CASSLGPSGANVLTF
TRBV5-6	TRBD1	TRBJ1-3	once	TGTGCCAGCAGCTCGACAGGGGGCTCTGGAAACACCATATATTTT	CASSSTGGSGNTIYF
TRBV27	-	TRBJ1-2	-	TGTGCCAGCAGTTCCGCGGGGGCAGGCGGTTATGGCTACACCTTC	CASSSAGAGGYGYTF
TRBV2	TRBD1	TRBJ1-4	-	TGTGCCAGCACCGACAGGGGTACAACTAATGAAAAACTGTTTTTT	CASTDRGTTNEKLFF
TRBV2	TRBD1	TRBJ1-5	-	TGTGCCAGCAGGGACGGGACAGGGGGTTTTCAGCCCCAGCATTTT	CASRDGTGGFQPQHF
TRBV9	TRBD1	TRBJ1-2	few	TGTGCCAGCAGCGTTGGGACAGGGAGTCCTGGCTACACCTTC	CASSVGTGSPGYTF
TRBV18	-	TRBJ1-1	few	TGTGCCAGCTCCCTCGCAGGGGTGCGAACTGAAGCTTTCTTT	CASSLAGVRTEAFF
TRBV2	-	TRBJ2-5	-	TGTGCCAGCAGCCGTCGTGCTTTACAAGAGACCCAGTACTTC	CASSRRALQETQYF
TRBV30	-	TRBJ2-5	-	TGTGCCTGGAGGATGACAGGTCAAGAGACCCAGTACTTC	CAWRMTGQETQYF
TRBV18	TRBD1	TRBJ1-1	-	TGTGCCAGCTCACCACGGGGACAGCTATCGAACACTGAAGCTTTCTTT	CASSPRGQLSNTEAFF
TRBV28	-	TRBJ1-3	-	TGTGCCAGCAGTCCCTGGACAGTAAACACCATATATTTT	CASSPWTVNTIYF
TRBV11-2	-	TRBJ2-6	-	TGTGCCAGCAGCCCCGATCCAACAGGGTTCTTCTCTGGGGCCAACGTCCTGACTTTC	CASSPDPTGFFSGANVLTF
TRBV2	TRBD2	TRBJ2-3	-	TGTGCCAGCAGCCCCACCTATTACCGGGCGGGGGGCACAGATACGCAGTATTTT	CASSPTYYRAGGTDTQYF
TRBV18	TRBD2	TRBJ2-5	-	TGTGCCAGCTCACCACCGAGCGGGGGGTACCAAGAGACCCAGTACTTC	CASSPPSGGYQETQYF
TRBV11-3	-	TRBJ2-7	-	TGTGCCAGCAGCTTAGATCGCTCGTACGAGCAGTACTTC	CASSLDRSYEQYF
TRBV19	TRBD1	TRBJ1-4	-	TGTGCCAGTAGTTCCAAGGGGGCTGGTGAAAAACTGTTTTTT	CASSSKGAGEKLFF
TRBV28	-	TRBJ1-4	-	TGTGCCAGCACCGGGGCGGGGGGAGCTAATGAAAAACTGTTTTTT	CASTGAGGANEKLFF
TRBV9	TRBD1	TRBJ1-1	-	TGTGCCAGCAGCCCGAGACGACAGGGAACTAACACTGAAGCTTTCTTT	CASSPRRQGTNTEAFF
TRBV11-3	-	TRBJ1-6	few	TGTGCCAGCAGCTTAGATCAGAATTCACCCCTCCACTTT	CASSLDQNSPLHF
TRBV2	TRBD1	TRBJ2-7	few	TGTGCCAGCATGCTTTCCGGGACAGGGGCCTACGAGCAGTACTTC	CASMLSGTGAYEQYF
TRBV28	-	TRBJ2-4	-	TGTGCCAGCAGTACCACCCGATCTGGACAGGGAGGGCGCATTCAGTACTTC	CASSTTRSGQGGRIQYF
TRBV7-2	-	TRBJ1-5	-	TGTGCCAGCAGCTTAAGTATGGGTCAGCCCCAGCATTTT	CASSLSMGQPQHF
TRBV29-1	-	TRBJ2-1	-	TGCAGCGTTGAACGGGCGAACGTTAATAATGAGCAGTTCTTC	CSVERANVNNEQFF
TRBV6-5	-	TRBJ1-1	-	TGTGCCAGCAGGCCCAGTGGGGCTCCTGAAGCTTTCTTT	CASRPSGAPEAFF
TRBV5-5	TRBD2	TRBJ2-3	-	TGTGCCAGCAGCGGGGGCGGGGGGGCCCCAGATACGCAGTATTTT	CASSGGGGAPDTQYF
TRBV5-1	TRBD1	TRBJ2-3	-	TGCGCCAGCAGCTTGGAGGACAGGACAGATACGCAGTATTTT	CASSLEDRTDTQYF
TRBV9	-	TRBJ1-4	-	TGTGCCAGCAGCGCCCGGACAAAGAATGAAAAACTGTTTTTT	CASSARTKNEKLFF
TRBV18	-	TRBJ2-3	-	TGTGCCAGCTCGCTCGGAACAGGGACTCGGGATACGCAGTATTTT	CASSLGTGTRDTQYF
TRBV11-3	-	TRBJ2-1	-	TGTGCCAGCAGCTTCGGGACCTCAAAACACAATGAGCAGTTCTTC	CASSFGTSKHNEQFF
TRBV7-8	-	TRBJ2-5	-	TGTGCCAGCAGCTTGAACGTCCGCCGGGGCCCCGGGGAGACCCAGTACTTC	CASSLNVRRGPGETQYF
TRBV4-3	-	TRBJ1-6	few	TGCGCCAGCAGCCAAGATCTCGGCAGGGTAACTAATTCACCCCTCCACTTT	CASSQDLGRVTNSPLHF
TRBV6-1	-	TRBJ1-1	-	TGTGCCAGCATCTTGGGGAGGACTGAAGCTTTCTTT	CASILGRTEAFF
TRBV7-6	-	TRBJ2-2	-	TGTGCCAGCAGCTTCACCGGGACCGAAAACACCGGGGAGCTGTTTTTT	CASSFTGTENTGELFF
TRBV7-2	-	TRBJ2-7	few	TGTGCCAGCAGCTTAGGGATCGACGTCTACGAGCAGTACTTC	CASSLGIDVYEQYF
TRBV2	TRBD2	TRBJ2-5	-	TGTGCCAGCAGTTTAGAGCGGGGGGGACAAGAGACCCAGTACTTC	CASSLERGGQETQYF
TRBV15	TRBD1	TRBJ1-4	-	TGTGCCACCAGCAGAGAACCGGGACAGGTTGCAACTAATGAAAAACTGTTTTTT	CATSREPGQVATNEKLFF
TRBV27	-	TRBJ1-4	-	TGTGCCAGCAGTCCCCGACAGGCGTCTAATGAAAAACTGTTTTTT	CASSPRQASNEKLFF
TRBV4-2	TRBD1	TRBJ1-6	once	TGTGCCAGCAGCCTACAGGGGGTCGATTCACCCCTCCACTTT	CASSLQGVDSPLHF
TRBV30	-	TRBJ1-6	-	TGTGCCTGGAGTGGCAATGGGGGAGCCCTCCACTTT	CAWSGNGGALHF
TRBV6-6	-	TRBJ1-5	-	TGTGCCAGCAGTTCTATTCAGGGTCGTCGCAATCAGCCCCAGCATTTT	CASSSIQGRRNQPQHF
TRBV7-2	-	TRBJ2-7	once	TGTGCCAGCAGCTTAACGGTAGGCGGGGCCGGAAACATCTACGAGCAGTACTTC	CASSLTVGGAGNIYEQYF
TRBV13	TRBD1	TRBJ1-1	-	TGTGCCAGCAGCCAGGGACAGGGGTTCGGTACTGAAGCTTTCTTT	CASSQGQGFGTEAFF
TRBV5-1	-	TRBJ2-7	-	TGCGCCAGCAGCTCCCACCAGGGGTACGAGCAGTACTTC	CASSSHQGYEQYF
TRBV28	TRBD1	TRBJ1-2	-	TGTGCCAGCAGTATAGACTACAGGGGACAGGCCTATGGCTACACCTTC	CASSIDYRGQAYGYTF
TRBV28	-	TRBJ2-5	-	TGTGCCAGCAGTCCTCCGTCCAGTCAGCAAGAGACCCAGTACTTC	CASSPPSSQQETQYF
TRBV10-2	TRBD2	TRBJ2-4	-	TGCGCCAGCAGCCGGACTAGCGGGGATGCTACCACCAAAAACATTCAGTACTTC	CASSRTSGDATTKNIQYF
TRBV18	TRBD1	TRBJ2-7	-	TGTGCCAGCTCACCAAGACAGGGTACCTACGAGCAGTACTTC	CASSPRQGTYEQYF
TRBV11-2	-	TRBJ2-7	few	TGTGCCAGCAGCTTAGGGGTCGAGCAGTACTTC	CASSLGVEQYF
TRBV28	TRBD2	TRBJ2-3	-	TGTGCCAGCAGTTTATTTGGGCGGGGGGGCTCCACAGATACGCAGTATTTT	CASSLFGRGGSTDTQYF
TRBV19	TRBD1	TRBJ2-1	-	TGTGCCAGTAGGGACAGGGTCACCTACAATGAGCAGTTCTTC	CASRDRVTYNEQFF
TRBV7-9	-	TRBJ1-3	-	TGTGCCAGCAGCTTAAGTAACTCTGGAAACACCATATATTTT	CASSLSNSGNTIYF